These 10 T cell receptor beta chains originate from one sample sequenced in a study of T cells in localized non-small cell lung cancer. Using immunoSEQ multiplex PCR, the repertoire was profiled, and TCRdb retains in-frame clones only, with some absent. The top ten hold 1% to 1.5% of the sample, which has 70,000 to 75,000 clones, around 84% seen once. The sequenced sample was peripheral blood, obtained before any cancer treatment. These receptors were collected from a female donor aged 60 or older with stage I lung adenocarcinoma.

V gene TRBV19 combines with J gene TRBJ2-7; TRBD1 matches at 7 bases. The V and J ends lost 0 bases and 3 bases, in that order; junction bases with no gene match: 8. The CDR3 runs 16 residues. The V gene's germline CDR1 is LNHDA and CDR2 SQIVND (reference sequence). In DNA form, the CDR3 reads TGTGCCAGTAGTATAGATCTCGGCAGGGGGAACTACGAGCAGTACTTC. Its translation: CASSIDLGRGNYEQYF.

V is TRBV12-5 and J is TRBJ1-1; weak D call: TRBD1 (5 bases). Trimming pared 6 bases from V and 1 base from J, leaving 15 bases between. Germline-derived CDR1 and CDR2 are LGHNT and FRNRAP. The length of the CDR3 is 15 residues. For the CDR3, the DNA is TGTGCTAGTGGGTTGTGGGGGGGAAGGAACACTGAAGCTTTCTTT. Its translation: CASGLWGGRNTEAFF.

This chain joins TRBV5-5 and TRBJ1-5; maybe TRBD1 (5 bases). The CDR3 loop spans 17 amino acids. The V and J ends lost 0 bases and 3 bases respectively, with 16 bases between them. Germline CDR1 reads SGHKS; CDR2 reads YYEKEE (reference sequence). CDR3 nucleotide sequence: TGTGCCAGCAGCTTGGCCGTCGGGGGTTGGGACAATCAGCCCCAGCATTTT. Protein product: CASSLAVGGWDNQPQHF.

The sample holds one count of this clone. The rearrangement joins TRBV7-2 to TRBJ1-5; 9 bases match TRBD1. Germline V gives CDR1 SGHTA, CDR2 FQGNSA. V was clipped by 5 bases and J by 3 bases; unmatched bases: 5. The CDR3 consists of 15 residues. The CDR3 reads CASSPRTGVNQPQHF. CDR3 nucleotide sequence: TGTGCCAGCAGCCCTAGGACAGGGGTCAATCAGCCCCAGCATTTT.

The chain has TRBV7-2 and TRBJ2-4; D unclear. Per germline, CDR1 SGHTA and CDR2 FQGNSA. The CDR3 sequence is 15 residues long. Trimming shortened V by 1 base and J by 3 bases, and 10 bases separated the two germline ends. Here the CDR3 reads CASSLGGSGKNIQYF. CDR3 DNA: TGTGCCAGCAGCTTAGGGGGAAGTGGCAAAAACATTCAGTACTTC.

This clone occurred a few times. The chain joins TRBV11-3 to TRBJ2-1, with 11 bases lining up with TRBD2. Germline loops: CDR1 SGHNT, CDR2 YENEEA. CDR3 length equals 15 residues. Trimming at V came to 6 bases and at J to 9 bases, leaving 10 bases not matched to a gene. The CDR3 DNA follows: TGTGCCAGCAGGACCGGGACTAGCGGAGGAGGTGAGCAGTTCTTC. It translates to CASRTGTSGGGEQFF.

The chain combines TRBV28 with TRBJ1-6, with D perhaps matching TRBD1 (6 bases). This CDR3 has 13 amino acids. V lost 10 bases to trimming and J lost 10 bases, with 17 bases between them. Looked up from germline, CDR1 is MDHEN and CDR2 is SYDVKM. CDR3 in amino acids: CANQGRGDSPLHF. The CDR3 DNA sequence: TGTGCCAATCAGGGGAGGGGGGACTCACCCCTCCACTTT.

This rearrangement joins TRBV30 to TRBJ2-3; 7 bases align to TRBD2. The CDR3 spans 15 residues. Germline values: CDR1 GTSNPN, CDR2 SVGIG (reference sequence). Germline trimming cut 3 bases from V and 2 bases from J; bases unmatched to any gene: 8. The CDR3 nucleotides are TGTGCCTGGAGGGGGGGGAAGGCTGACACAGATACGCAGTATTTT. This codes for CAWRGGKADTDTQYF.

This chain joins TRBV9 and TRBJ1-2; D call uncertain. Germline CDR1 is SGDLS and CDR2 is YYNGEE. This CDR3 is 14 amino acids long. The ends were cut back, 0 bases at V and 4 bases at J, with 10 bases in the middle. This CDR3 reads CASSVGLGSYGYTF. The CDR3 DNA reads as TGTGCCAGCAGCGTAGGTCTTGGGAGCTATGGCTACACCTTC.

This chain uses TRBV7-6 with TRBJ2-7, with D possibly matching TRBD2 (5 bases). This CDR3 contains 11 residues. V was trimmed by 4 bases and J by 5 bases, leaving 6 bases between them. The germline gives CDR1 SGHVS, CDR2 FNYEAQ. This chain's CDR3 is CASSYSDEQYF. The CDR3 nucleotides read TGTGCCAGCAGCTATAGCGACGAGCAGTACTTC.